These 18 T cell receptor beta chains share one sample of origin, sequenced in a study of T cells in Graves' hyperthyroidism and ophthalmopathy. Template material for amplifying TCR beta CDR3 regions consisted of RNA transcripts. In the first-round RT-PCR of the TCR CDR3, the HTBI primer set was used. MiXCR, run by TCRdb on the multiplex PCR reads, gives a single entry per CDR3 protein. This sample has hundreds of thousands of distinct CDR3 sequences, with about a sixth found just once. The sequenced material came from blood. Receptor source: a woman aged 35 to 49 with Graves' ophthalmopathy.

This rearrangement joins TRBV13 to TRBJ2-1; 8 nucleotides line up with TRBD1. Per the germline V gene, CDR1 is PRHDT and CDR2 is FYEKMQ (reference sequence). The CDR3 is made up of 15 amino acids. J was trimmed by 1 base and V by 4 bases; bases with no gene match: 3. CDR3 amino acids: CASSSGQESYNEQFF. The CDR3 DNA is TGTGCCAGCAGCTCGGGACAGGAGTCCTACAATGAGCAGTTCTTC. Combining the CDR3 with reference TRBV13 and TRBJ2-1 gives the whole variable domain AAGVIQSPRHLIKEKRETATLKCYPIPRHDTVYWYQQGPGQDPQFLISFYEKMQSDKGSIPDRFSAQQFSDYHSELNMSSLELGDSALYFCASSSGQESYNEQFFGPGTRLTVL.

The V gene is TRBV6-1, the J gene TRBJ2-6; D remains unclear. In germline, CDR1 is MNHNS, CDR2 SASEGT. This CDR3 has 15 residues. Trimming cost V 8 bases and J 0 bases, with 11 bases left between them. The CDR3 protein is CASRPRSSGANVLTF. The DNA for the CDR3 is TGTGCCAGCCGCCCAAGGAGCTCTGGGGCCAACGTCCTGACTTTC.

This clonotype has only a few counts. The rearrangement links TRBV20-1 to TRBJ2-3; D is unclear. CDR1 is DFQATT, CDR2 SNEGSKA, per germline (reference sequence). This CDR3 comprises 11 residues. V was clipped by 7 bases and J by 5 bases, with 10 bases between them. The CDR3 DNA reads TGCAGTGGACATTGGCGAGATACGCAGTATTTT. It encodes CSGHWRDTQYF.

In its sample, this clonotype was seen many times. This rearrangement joins TRBV20-1 to TRBJ2-2, with 9 positions matching TRBD1. The CDR3 runs to 13 residues. The J segment lost 5 bases and the V segment lost 6 bases, leaving 4 bases of the junction unmatched. CDR1 and CDR2 from the germline V gene are DFQATT and SNEGSKA (reference sequence). The CDR3 DNA sequence: TGCAGTGCCACAGGGGGCCGAACCGGGGAGCTGTTTTTT. Translating gives CSATGGRTGELFF.

This chain uses TRBV9 with TRBJ2-1, with D hard to call. Germline V gene sequence: CDR1 SGDLS, CDR2 YYNGEE. Trimming removed 4 bases from V and 2 bases from J, with 10 bases in between. This CDR3 has 14 residues. CDR3 residues: CASSPQTAYNEQFF. The CDR3 DNA is TGTGCCAGCAGCCCCCAAACAGCCTACAATGAGCAGTTCTTC.

V is TRBV2 and J is TRBJ2-1; TRBD2 matches at 16 bases. The germline CDR1 and CDR2 sequences are SNHLY and FYNNEI. The CDR3 is 17 amino acids. The junction had 4 bases not matched to a gene; V was cut back by 8 bases and J by 0 bases. CDR3 sequence reads: CASGGLAGGSSYNEQFF. CDR3 bases: TGTGCCAGCGGGGGACTAGCGGGGGGGAGCTCCTACAATGAGCAGTTCTTC.

This clonotype was found a few times. V is TRBV2 and J is TRBJ2-5, with D tentatively TRBD2 (7 bases). The V gene lost 3 bases and the J gene lost 7 bases, with 18 bases spanning the gap. The CDR3 spans 15 residues. Looked up from germline, CDR1 is SNHLY and CDR2 is FYNNEI. The CDR3 loop reads CASSDGGGQVGTQYF. The CDR3 bases are TGTGCCAGCAGTGATGGGGGGGGCCAGGTTGGGACCCAGTACTTC.

This clonotype was seen more than once but under ten times. The gene calls are TRBV6-1 and TRBJ2-7; weak D call: TRBD1 (6 bases). Germline values: CDR1 MNHNS, CDR2 SASEGT. Trimming removed 8 bases at V and 3 bases at J, with 20 bases between. The CDR3 has 15 amino acids. CDR3 bases: TGTGCCAGCCCCGATCAGGGGTTAAGGAACTACGAGCAGTACTTC. It codes for CASPDQGLRNYEQYF.

This clonotype was picked up a small number of times. The chain employs TRBV6-2 or TRBV6-3 and TRBJ2-3; D is undetermined. Trimming left V 1 base short and J 8 bases short, with 4 bases between. CDR1 and CDR2 (germline): MNHEY, SVGEGT. The CDR3 covers 11 residues. This CDR3 reads CASSYYGTQYF. CDR3 DNA: TGTGCCAGCAGTTACTACGGTACGCAGTATTTT.

This rearrangement joins TRBV6-1 to TRBJ2-2; D not resolved. Germline values: CDR1 MNHNS, CDR2 SASEGT. The V end lost 8 bases, the J end lost 0 bases, and 13 bases lay between the germline ends. CDR3 size: 15 residues. DNA for the CDR3: TGTGCCAGCTGGAACCTATCACCGAACACCGGGGAGCTGTTTTTT. Its protein is CASWNLSPNTGELFF.

This clonotype showed up many times. The chain uses TRBV18 and TRBJ1-1; D perhaps matches TRBD1 (5 bases). V lost 6 bases to trimming and J lost 4 bases, with 9 bases between them. The CDR3 consists of 12 residues. Germline V gene data show CDR1 as KGHSH and CDR2 as LQKENI. The CDR3 loop is CASSGTLTEAFF. CDR3 nucleotide sequence: TGTGCCAGCTCGGGGACTCTCACTGAAGCTTTCTTT. The whole variable domain, remainder taken from reference TRBV18 and TRBJ1-1, is NAGVMQNPRHLVRRRGQEARLRCSPMKGHSHVYWYRQLPEEGLKFMVYLQKENIIDESGMPKERFSAEFPKEGPSILRIQQVVRGDSAAYFCASSGTLTEAFFGQGTRLTVV.

The chain is built from TRBV6-1 and TRBJ2-7; 9 bases fit TRBD2. Germline V gene sequence: CDR1 MNHNS, CDR2 SASEGT. The CDR3 extends over 15 amino acids. V lost 5 bases, J lost 2 bases, and 7 bases stayed unmatched. CDR3 bases: TGTGCCAGCAGTCGTACGCTAGCGGGGCCCTACGAGCAGTACTTC. This encodes CASSRTLAGPYEQYF.

This clonotype was counted between two and nine times. The chain recombines TRBV27 with TRBJ1-5; D is perhaps TRBD1 (5 bases). Trimming took off 3 bases at V and 7 bases at J, with 13 bases between the two ends. This CDR3 contains 14 residues. CDR1 MNHEY and CDR2 SMNVEV come from the germline V gene (reference sequence). The CDR3 region has the DNA TGTGCCAGCAGTTTTGCAGGGAGTAAGCAGCCCCAGCATTTT. Its translation: CASSFAGSKQPQHF.

This clonotype was observed a few times. The gene calls are TRBV19 and TRBJ2-2; 7 bases line up with TRBD1. The V gene's germline CDR1 is LNHDA and CDR2 SQIVND (reference sequence). This CDR3 has 15 residues. Trimming removed 5 bases from V and 6 bases from J; junction bases left unmatched: 9. For the CDR3, the DNA is TGTGCCAGTAGTCTAGGACAGGTCAGCGCCGGGGAGCTGTTTTTT. Protein sequence: CASSLGQVSAGELFF.

The chain's CDR3 is CASSSDRNEKLFF. The DNA for the CDR3 is TGTGCCAGCAGCTCCGACAGGAATGAAAAACTGTTTTTT. This chain links TRBV11-2 with TRBJ1-4; a possible D gene is TRBD1 (6 bases). V was clipped by 4 bases and J by 5 bases, with 8 bases between them. The V gene's germline CDR1 is SGHAT and CDR2 FQNNGV. This CDR3 comprises 13 residues.

The V gene is TRBV10-3, the J gene TRBJ1-5; no clear D gene. The V and J ends lost 0 bases and 7 bases respectively, with 7 bases between them. From germline, CDR1 is ENHRY and CDR2 SYGVKD. The CDR3 has 13 amino acids. The CDR3 DNA sequence: TGTGCCATCAGTGAGTCGGGCCGGCAGCCCCAGCATTTT. Amino acid sequence: CAISESGRQPQHF.

This clonotype appeared many times. The chain recombines TRBV10-3 with TRBJ2-3, with 8 bases lining up with TRBD2. The CDR3 runs 15 residues. The germline V gene has CDR1 ENHRY and CDR2 SYGVKD. Unmatched junction bases numbered 14, after V lost 7 bases and J lost 8 bases. CDR3 DNA sequence: TGTGCCATCACTGCCGGGACTAGAGTCGATGGTACGCAGTATTTT. This gives the protein CAITAGTRVDGTQYF.

In this sample, this clonotype turned up a few times. V usage is TRBV20-1 and J usage is TRBJ2-1; 9 bases agree with TRBD2. V shed 3 bases and J 2 bases; nucleotides not matched to a gene: 8. The V gene's germline CDR1 is DFQATT and CDR2 SNEGSKA (reference sequence). The CDR3 is 16 amino acids. The CDR3 coding sequence is TGCAGTGCTAGTATCTTGGCGGGAGGGACCTACAATGAGCAGTTCTTC. The encoded protein is CSASILAGGTYNEQFF.